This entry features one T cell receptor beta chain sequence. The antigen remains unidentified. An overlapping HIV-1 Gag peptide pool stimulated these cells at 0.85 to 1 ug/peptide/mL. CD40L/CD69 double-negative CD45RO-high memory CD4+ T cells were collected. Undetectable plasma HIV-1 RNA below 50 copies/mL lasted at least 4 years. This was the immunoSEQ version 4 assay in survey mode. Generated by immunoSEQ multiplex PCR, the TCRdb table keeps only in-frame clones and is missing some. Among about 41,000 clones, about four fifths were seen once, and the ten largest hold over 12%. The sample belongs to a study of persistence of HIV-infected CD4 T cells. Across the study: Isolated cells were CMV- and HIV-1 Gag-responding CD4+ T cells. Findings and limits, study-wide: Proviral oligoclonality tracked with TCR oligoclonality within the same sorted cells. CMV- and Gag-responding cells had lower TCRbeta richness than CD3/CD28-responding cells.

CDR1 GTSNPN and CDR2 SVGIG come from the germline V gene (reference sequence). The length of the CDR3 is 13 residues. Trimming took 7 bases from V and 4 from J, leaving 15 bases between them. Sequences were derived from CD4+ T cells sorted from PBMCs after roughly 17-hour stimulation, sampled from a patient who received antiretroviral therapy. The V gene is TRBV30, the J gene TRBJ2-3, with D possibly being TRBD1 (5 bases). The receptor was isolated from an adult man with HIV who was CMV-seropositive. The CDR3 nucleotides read TGTGCCTCTTCTCATAAAGGGGCAGATACGCAGTATTTT. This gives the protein CASSHKGADTQYF.